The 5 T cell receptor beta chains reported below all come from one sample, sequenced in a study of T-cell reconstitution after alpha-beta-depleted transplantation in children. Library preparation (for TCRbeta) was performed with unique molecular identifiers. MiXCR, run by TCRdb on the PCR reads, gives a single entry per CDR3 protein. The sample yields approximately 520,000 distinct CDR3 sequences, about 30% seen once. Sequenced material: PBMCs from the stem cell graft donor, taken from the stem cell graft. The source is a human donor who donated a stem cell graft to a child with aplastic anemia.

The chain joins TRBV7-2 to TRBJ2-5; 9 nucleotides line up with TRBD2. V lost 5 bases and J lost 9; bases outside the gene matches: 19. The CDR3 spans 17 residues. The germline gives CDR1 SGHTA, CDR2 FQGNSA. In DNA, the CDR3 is TGTGCCAGCAGCCCCCGAAGGCGCGGGAGGGCGGGCGCGGCCCAGTACTTC. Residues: CASSPRRRGRAGAAQYF.

The CDR3, as DNA: TGCAGCCACATGGGGGCCCTCACCTACAATGAGCAGTTCTTC. Protein sequence: CSHMGALTYNEQFF. V gene TRBV29-1 combines with J gene TRBJ2-1; D is perhaps TRBD1 (6 bases). The CDR3 totals 14 residues. Germline assignment: CDR1 SQVTM and CDR2 ANQGSEA. V dropped 8 bases and J dropped 2 bases, with 16 bases sitting between them.

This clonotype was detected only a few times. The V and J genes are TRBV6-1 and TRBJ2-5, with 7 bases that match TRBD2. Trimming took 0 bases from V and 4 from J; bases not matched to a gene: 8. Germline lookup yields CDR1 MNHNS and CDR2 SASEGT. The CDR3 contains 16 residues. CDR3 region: CASSEAGAGVGETQYF. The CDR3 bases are TGTGCCAGCAGTGAAGCGGGCGCGGGAGTGGGAGAGACCCAGTACTTC.

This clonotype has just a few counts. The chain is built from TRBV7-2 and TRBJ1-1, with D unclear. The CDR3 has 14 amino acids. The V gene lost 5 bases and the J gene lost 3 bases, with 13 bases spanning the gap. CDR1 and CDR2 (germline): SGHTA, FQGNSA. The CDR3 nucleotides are TGTGCCAGCAGCCGGGTTGGGTACGACACTGAAGCTTTCTTT. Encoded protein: CASSRVGYDTEAFF.

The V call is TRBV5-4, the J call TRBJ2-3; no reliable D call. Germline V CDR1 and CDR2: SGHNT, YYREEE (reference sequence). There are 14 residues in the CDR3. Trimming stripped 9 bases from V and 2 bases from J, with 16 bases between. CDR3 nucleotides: TGTGCCACCGTAGACAAGGTCGACACAGATACGCAGTATTTT. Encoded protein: CATVDKVDTDTQYF.